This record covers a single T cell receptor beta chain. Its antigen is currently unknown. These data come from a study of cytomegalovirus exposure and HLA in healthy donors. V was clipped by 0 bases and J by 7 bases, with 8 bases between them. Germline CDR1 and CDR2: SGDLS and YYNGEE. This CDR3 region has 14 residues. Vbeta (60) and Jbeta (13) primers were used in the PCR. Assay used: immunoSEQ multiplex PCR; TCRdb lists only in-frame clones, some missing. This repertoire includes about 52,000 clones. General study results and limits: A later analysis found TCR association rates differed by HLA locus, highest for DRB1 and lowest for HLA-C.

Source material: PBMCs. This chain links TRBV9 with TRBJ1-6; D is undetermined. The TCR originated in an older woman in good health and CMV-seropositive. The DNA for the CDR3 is TGTGCCAGCAGCGTAGGTCTGGAGAATTCACCCCTCCACTTT. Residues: CASSVGLENSPLHF.